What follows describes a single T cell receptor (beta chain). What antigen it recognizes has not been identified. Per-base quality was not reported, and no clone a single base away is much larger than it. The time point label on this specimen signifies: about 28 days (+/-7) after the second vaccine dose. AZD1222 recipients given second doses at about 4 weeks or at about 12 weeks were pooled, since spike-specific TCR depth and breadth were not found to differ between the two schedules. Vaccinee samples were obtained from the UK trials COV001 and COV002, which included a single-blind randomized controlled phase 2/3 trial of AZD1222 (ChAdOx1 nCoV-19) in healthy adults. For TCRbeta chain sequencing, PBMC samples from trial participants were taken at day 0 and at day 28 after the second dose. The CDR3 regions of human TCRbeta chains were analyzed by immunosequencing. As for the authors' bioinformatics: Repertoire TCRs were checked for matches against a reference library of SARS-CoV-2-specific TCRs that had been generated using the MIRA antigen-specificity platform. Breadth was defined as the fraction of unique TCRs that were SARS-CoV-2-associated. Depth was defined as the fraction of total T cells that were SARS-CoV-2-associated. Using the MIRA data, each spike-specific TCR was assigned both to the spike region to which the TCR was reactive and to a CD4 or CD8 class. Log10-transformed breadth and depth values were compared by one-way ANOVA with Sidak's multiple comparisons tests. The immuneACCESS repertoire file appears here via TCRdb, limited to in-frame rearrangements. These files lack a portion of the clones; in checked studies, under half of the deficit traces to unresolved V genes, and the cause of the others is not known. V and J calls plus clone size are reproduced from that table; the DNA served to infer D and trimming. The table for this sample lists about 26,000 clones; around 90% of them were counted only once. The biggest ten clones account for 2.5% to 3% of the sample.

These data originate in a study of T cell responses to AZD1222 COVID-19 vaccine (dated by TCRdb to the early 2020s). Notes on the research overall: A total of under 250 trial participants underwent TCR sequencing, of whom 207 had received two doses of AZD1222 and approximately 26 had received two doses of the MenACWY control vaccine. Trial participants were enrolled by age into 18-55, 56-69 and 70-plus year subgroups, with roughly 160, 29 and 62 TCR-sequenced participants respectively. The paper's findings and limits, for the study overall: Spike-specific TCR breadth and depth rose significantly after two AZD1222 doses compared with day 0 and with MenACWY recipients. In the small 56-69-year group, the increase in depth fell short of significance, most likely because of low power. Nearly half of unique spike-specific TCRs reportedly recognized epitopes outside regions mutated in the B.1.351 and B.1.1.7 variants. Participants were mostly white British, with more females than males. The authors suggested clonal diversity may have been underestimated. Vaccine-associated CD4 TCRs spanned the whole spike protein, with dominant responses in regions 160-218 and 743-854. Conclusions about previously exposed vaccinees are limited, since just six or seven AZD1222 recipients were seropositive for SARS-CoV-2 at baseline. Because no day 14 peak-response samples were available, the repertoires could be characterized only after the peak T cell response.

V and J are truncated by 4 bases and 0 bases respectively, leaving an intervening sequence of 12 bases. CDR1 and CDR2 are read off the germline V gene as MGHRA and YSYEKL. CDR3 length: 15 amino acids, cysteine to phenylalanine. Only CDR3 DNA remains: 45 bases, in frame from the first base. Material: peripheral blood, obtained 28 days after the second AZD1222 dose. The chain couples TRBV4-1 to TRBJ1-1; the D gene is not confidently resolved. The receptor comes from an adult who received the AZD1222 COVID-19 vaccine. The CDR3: CASSRAGLLNTEAFF. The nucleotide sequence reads TGCGCCAGCAGCCGAGCCGGGCTTTTGAACACTGAAGCTTTCTTT.